The 10 T cell receptor beta chains given below trace back to one sample, sequenced in a study of T cell responses to AZD1222 COVID-19 vaccine. The method was immunoSEQ multiplex PCR; TCRdb's version includes in-frame clones alone and lacks a portion of them. The sample carries 90,000 to 120,000 clones, about 92% recorded once. The specimen was peripheral blood, collected on day 0 of AZD1222 vaccination. These receptors were collected from an adult in good health.

The genes are TRBV28 and TRBJ2-3; 8 bases match TRBD2. CDR3 length equals 15 residues. Germline V gene data show CDR1 as MDHEN and CDR2 as SYDVKM. Trimming at V came to 10 bases and at J to 7 bases, leaving 16 bases not matched to a gene. CDR3 nucleotide sequence: TGTGCCACCTCCGGGCGGGAGGCCCTTATCCATACGCAGTATTTT. This sequence encodes CATSGREALIHTQYF. The whole variable domain, filled in from reference TRBV28 and TRBJ2-3, reads DVKVTQSSRYLVKRTGEKVFLECVQDMDHENMFWYRQDPGLGLRLIYFSYDVKMKEKGDIPEGYSVSREKKERFSLILESASTNQTSMYLCATSGREALIHTQYFGPGTRLTVL.

The rearrangement joins TRBV4-3 to TRBJ2-5; 11 bases line up with TRBD2. The germline V gene has CDR1 LGHNA and CDR2 YSLEER. The J segment lost 2 bases and the V segment lost 3 bases, leaving 5 bases of the junction unmatched. The length of the CDR3 is 16 residues. CDR3 residues: CASSQRGLAAQETQYF. The DNA of the CDR3 is TGCGCCAGCAGCCAGAGGGGACTAGCGGCACAAGAGACCCAGTACTTC.

Concerning this clone itself: Other DNA variants within this sample encode the same CDR3. V usage is TRBV4-3 and J usage is TRBJ2-3; no definite D call. Germline V lookup: CDR1 LGHNA, CDR2 YSLEER. This CDR3 spans 15 amino acids. V gave up 0 bases and J gave up 1 base, with 8 bases separating them. CDR3 sequence: CASSQDRARTDTQYF. As DNA, the CDR3 is TGCGCCAGCAGCCAAGACCGGGCTCGCACAGATACGCAGTATTTT.

This CDR3 reads CASSLHPSGRKKETQYF. The CDR3 DNA sequence: TGTGCCAGCAGCCTTCACCCTAGCGGGAGAAAGAAAGAGACCCAGTACTTC. This chain joins TRBV27 and TRBJ2-5; 10 nucleotides line up with TRBD2. V lost 6 bases to trimming and J lost 3 bases; unmatched junction nucleotides: 13. Germline CDR1 is MNHEY and CDR2 is SMNVEV (reference sequence). This CDR3 contains 17 residues.

The CDR3 here is CASSFSRGGHQPQHF. In DNA form, the CDR3 reads TGTGCCAGCAGTTTTAGCAGGGGTGGTCATCAGCCCCAGCATTTT. This rearrangement joins TRBV27 to TRBJ1-5, with D possibly TRBD1 on 6 matching bases. Germline-derived CDR1 and CDR2 are MNHEY and SMNVEV (reference sequence). This CDR3 is 15 amino acids long. V was pared by 3 bases and J by 5 bases, with 14 bases between.

The chain couples TRBV3-1 (or the pseudogene TRBV3-2) to TRBJ1-3, with 7 bases identical to TRBD1. There are 19 residues in the CDR3. V shed 8 bases, J shed 0 bases, and the junction held 19 bases outside the gene matches. Germline V gene lookup returns CDR1 LGHDT and CDR2 YNNKEL (reference sequence). CDR3: CASSSLRDSRRISGNTIYF. The DNA for the CDR3 is TGTGCCAGCTCCTCACTGCGGGACAGCCGCAGGATCTCTGGAAACACCATATATTTT.

V is TRBV5-5 and J is TRBJ2-1; D gene unclear. V shed 4 bases and J shed 6 bases, with 11 bases lying between them. The CDR3 covers 13 residues. CDR1 and CDR2 from the germline V gene are SGHKS and YYEKEE (reference sequence). CDR3 in amino acids: CASSNLDTNEQFF. In DNA form, the CDR3 reads TGTGCCAGCAGCAACCTAGATACCAATGAGCAGTTCTTC.

The chain combines TRBV6-6 with TRBJ2-5, with TRBD2 matching over 7 bases. The CDR3 totals 16 residues. Germline assignment: CDR1 MNHNY and CDR2 SVGAGI (reference sequence). The trim removed 6 bases at V and 3 bases at J, leaving 13 bases unmatched. CDR3 nucleotides: TGTGCCAGCAGGTCCACTAGCGTACCAAAAAAAGAGACCCAGTACTTC. Protein product: CASRSTSVPKKETQYF.

The rearrangement uses TRBV30 and TRBJ2-1; 7 nucleotides match TRBD2. The trim removed 4 bases at V and 6 bases at J, leaving 6 bases unmatched. The CDR3 has 13 amino acids. Germline CDR1 and CDR2: GTSNPN and SVGIG (reference sequence). CDR3 sequence: CAWTAGVSNEQFF. Here the CDR3 DNA reads TGTGCCTGGACCGCGGGAGTATCCAATGAGCAGTTCTTC.

The rearrangement joins TRBV19 to TRBJ2-2; 10 nucleotides match TRBD1. In germline, CDR1 is LNHDA, CDR2 SQIVND (reference sequence). V lost 3 bases to trimming and J lost 1 base; unmatched junction nucleotides: 5. This CDR3 is 17 amino acids long. CDR3 DNA sequence: TGTGCCAGTAGTATCCGGACAGGGGGTATGAACACCGGGGAGCTGTTTTTT. This sequence encodes CASSIRTGGMNTGELFF.